The entry below describes one TCR beta chain. The repertoire was sequenced with immunoSEQ multiplex PCR; TCRdb's copy has only in-frame clones and lacks some. The sample records about 180,000 clones, more than 65% being singletons. The entry originates in a study of blood T cell repertoires in COVID-19. The sequence derives from a woman between 40 and 50 years old with acute COVID-19. The sample comprised PBMCs or T cells enriched from blood (not recorded which).

CDR3 sequence (DNA): TGTGCCAGCAGCCATAACAGGGCGCTGGAACCGAACACCGGGGAGCTGTTTTTT. Translating it yields CASSHNRALEPNTGELFF. The chain uses TRBV9 and TRBJ2-2; tentative D call: TRBD1 (6 bases). Trimming cost V 4 bases and J 0 bases, with 19 bases left between them. The CDR3 runs to 18 residues. Germline V gene lookup returns CDR1 SGDLS and CDR2 YYNGEE.